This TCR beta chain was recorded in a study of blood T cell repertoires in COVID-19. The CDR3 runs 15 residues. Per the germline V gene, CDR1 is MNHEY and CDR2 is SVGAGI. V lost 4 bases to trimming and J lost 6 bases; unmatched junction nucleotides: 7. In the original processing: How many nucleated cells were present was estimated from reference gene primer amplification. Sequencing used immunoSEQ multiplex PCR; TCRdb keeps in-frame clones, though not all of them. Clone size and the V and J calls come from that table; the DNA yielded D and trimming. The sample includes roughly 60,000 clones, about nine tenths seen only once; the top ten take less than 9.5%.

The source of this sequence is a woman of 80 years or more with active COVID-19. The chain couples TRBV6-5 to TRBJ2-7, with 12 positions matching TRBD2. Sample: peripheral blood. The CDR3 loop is CASSSSGRDHSEQYF. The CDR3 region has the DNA TGTGCCAGCAGTTCTAGCGGGAGGGATCATAGCGAGCAGTACTTC.